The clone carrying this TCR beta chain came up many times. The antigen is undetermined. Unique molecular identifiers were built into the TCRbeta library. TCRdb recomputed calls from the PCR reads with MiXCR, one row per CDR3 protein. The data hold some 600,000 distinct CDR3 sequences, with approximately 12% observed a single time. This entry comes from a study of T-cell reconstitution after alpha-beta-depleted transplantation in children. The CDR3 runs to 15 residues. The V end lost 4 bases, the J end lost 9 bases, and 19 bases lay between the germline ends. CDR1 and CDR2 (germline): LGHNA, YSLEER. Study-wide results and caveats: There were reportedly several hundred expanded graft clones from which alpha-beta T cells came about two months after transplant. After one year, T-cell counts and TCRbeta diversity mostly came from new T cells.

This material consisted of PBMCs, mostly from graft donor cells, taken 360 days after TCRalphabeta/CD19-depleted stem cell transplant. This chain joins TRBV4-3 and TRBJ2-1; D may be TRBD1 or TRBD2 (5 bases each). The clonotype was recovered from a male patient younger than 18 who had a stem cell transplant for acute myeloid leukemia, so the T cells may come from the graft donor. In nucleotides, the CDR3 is TGCGCCAGCAGCCCAATGGGCGTCGGGGCGAGTGAGCAGTTCTTC. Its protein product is CASSPMGVGASEQFF.